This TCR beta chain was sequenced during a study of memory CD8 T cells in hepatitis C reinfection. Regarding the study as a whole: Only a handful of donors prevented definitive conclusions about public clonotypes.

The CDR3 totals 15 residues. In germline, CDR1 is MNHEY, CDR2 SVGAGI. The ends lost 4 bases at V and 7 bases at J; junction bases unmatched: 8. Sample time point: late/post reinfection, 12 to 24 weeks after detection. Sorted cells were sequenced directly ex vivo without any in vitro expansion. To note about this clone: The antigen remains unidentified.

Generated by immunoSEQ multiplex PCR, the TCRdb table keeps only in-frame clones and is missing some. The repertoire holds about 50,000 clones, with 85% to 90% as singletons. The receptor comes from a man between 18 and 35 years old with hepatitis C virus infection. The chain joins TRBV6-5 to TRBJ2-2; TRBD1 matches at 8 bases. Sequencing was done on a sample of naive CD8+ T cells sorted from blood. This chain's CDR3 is CASSWSGGAGGELFF. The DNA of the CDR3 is TGTGCCAGCAGTTGGTCAGGGGGCGCGGGCGGGGAGCTGTTTTTT.